This TCR beta chain was sequenced during a study of vaccination effects on CD4 cells after COVID-19. On the study more broadly: Everyone in the study got two shots of either the BNT162b2 or mRNA-1273 vaccine.

TCRdb keeps only in-frame clones here, not all; method: immunoSEQ multiplex PCR. Of tens of thousands of clones listed, over 65% are singletons. This CDR3 spans 13 amino acids. V lost 5 bases and J lost 3, with 11 bases in between. The germline CDR1 and CDR2 sequences are SQVTM and ANQGSEA. General study results and limits: The study found that only 1 of 255 vaccine-induced clones from healthy vaccinees cross-reacted with common cold coronaviruses.

Expansion with viral peptide pools was applied to antigen-specific CD4+ T cells by the ViraFEST assay prior to sequencing. Following a roughly 11-day culture, CD4+ T cells were purified. None of these healthy vaccinees had been infected with SARS-CoV-2 before vaccination. The researchers cultured approximately 2.1 million PBMC per well with about 10 IU/ml IL-2 and roughly 9.2 ug/ml peptides. Cultures had half their medium replaced with IL-2 medium on days 3 and 7. Note on this clone: Its cognate antigen is unknown.

Here the sequenced sample was CD4+ T cells from PBMCs cultured with HCoV-NL63 spike peptides, taken before COVID-19 vaccination. The rearrangement links TRBV29-1 to TRBJ1-5; no clear D. This sequence originates from a human donor who received a COVID-19 vaccine. CDR3 sequence reads: CSVSDTINQPQHF. In DNA, the CDR3 is TGCAGCGTTTCCGACACGATCAATCAGCCCCAGCATTTT.